This entry features one T cell receptor (beta chain) sequence. Its binding antigen is unknown. No clone much larger than this one lies a single base away; base qualities are absent. Receptor amplification or capture employed RT-PCR. Sequencing took place on an Illumina HiSeq 2500. TCRdb redid the processing of the public reads, applying fastp at Q25 and MiXCR, and retained in-frame beta chains. Merged by CDR3 protein, the rows form single entries marked with the most common genes and DNA. The sample yields 530,000 or so distinct CDR3 sequences; around 13% were counted once. The leading ten clones occupy around 10% of the sample. The CDR3 covers 13 residues, taking in both the cysteine and the phenylalanine. The DNA shown is the 39-base CDR3, in frame from base 1. V is clipped by 3 bases and J by 3 bases, and the sequence between their germline boundaries is 9 bases long. The germline V gene provides CDR1 MDHEN and CDR2 SYDVKM.

The data are from a study of response to subunit inactivated influenza vaccine listed by TCRdb under 2018. Looking at the study overall: Deep quantitative profiling of the T cell receptor repertoire was used in the study to follow responses to a trivalent subunit inactivated influenza vaccine.

Findings and caveats that apply to the study as a whole: It was suggested by the authors that each seasonal influenza vaccination may recruit only a limited number of new T cells.

Sequenced here: PBMCs from blood, sampled roughly 13 days after vaccination. The rearrangement joined TRBV28 to TRBJ2-7; no D gene call is confident. This receptor was obtained from a man in his fifties who received an inactivated influenza vaccine. Donor details come from another sample of the same person, matched by shared clones. The bases read TGTGCCAGCAGTTTCCCCTCTCACTACGAGCAGTACTTC. Its translation is CASSFPSHYEQYF.